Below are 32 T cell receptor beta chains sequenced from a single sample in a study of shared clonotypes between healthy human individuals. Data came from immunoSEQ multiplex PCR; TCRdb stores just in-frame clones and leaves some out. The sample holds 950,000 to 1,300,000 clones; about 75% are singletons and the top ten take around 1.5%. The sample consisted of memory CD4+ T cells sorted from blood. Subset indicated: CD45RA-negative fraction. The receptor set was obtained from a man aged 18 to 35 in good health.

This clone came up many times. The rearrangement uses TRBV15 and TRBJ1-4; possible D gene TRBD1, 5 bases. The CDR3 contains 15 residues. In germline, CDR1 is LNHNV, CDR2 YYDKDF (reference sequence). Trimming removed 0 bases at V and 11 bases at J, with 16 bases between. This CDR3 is CATSRDLTTQGKLFF. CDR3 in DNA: TGTGCCACCAGCAGAGATTTGACCACCCAGGGTAAACTGTTTTTT.

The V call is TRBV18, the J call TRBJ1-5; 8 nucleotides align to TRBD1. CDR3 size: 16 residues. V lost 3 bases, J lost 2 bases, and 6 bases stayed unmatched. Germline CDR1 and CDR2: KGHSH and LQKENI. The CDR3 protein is CASSPGTGLGNQPQHF. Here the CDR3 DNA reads TGTGCCAGCTCACCGGGGACAGGTTTGGGCAATCAGCCCCAGCATTTT.

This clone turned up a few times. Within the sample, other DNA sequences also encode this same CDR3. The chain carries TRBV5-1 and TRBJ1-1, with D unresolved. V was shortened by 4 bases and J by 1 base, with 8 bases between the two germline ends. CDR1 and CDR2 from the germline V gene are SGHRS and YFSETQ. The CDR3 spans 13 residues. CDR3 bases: TGCGCCAGCAGCCCTTATCCGAACACTGAAGCTTTCTTT. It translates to CASSPYPNTEAFF.

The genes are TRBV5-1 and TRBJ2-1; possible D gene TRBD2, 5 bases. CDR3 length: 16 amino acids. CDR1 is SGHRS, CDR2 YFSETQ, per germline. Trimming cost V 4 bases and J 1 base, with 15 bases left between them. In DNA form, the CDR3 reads TGCGCCAGCAGCGTACGGGAACTAGGTTCCTACAATGAGCAGTTCTTC. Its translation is CASSVRELGSYNEQFF. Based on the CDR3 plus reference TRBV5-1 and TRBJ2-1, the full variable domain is KAGVTQTPRYLIKTRGQQVTLSCSPISGHRSVSWYQQTPGQGLQFLFEYFSETQRNKGNFPGRFSGRQFSNSRSEMNVSTLELGDSALYLCASSVRELGSYNEQFFGPGTRLTVL.

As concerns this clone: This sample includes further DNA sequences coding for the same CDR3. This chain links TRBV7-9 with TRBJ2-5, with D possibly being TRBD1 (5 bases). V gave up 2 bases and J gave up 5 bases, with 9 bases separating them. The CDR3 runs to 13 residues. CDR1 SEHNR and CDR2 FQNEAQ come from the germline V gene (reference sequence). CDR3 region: CASSLQGRETQYF. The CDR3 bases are TGTGCCAGCAGCTTACAGGGTCGGGAGACCCAGTACTTC.

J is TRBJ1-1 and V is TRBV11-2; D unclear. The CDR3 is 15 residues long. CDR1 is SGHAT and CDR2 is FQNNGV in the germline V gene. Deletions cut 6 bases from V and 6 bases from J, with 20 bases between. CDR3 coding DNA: TGTGCCAGCAGTCAGGAGGCAAGGGCTAGGGCTGAAGCTTTCTTT. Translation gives CASSQEARARAEAFF.

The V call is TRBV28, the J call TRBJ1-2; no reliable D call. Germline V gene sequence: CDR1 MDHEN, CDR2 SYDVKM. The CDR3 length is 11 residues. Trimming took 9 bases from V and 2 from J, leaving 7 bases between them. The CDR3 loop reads CASVGNYGYTF. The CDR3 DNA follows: TGTGCCAGTGTCGGGAACTATGGCTACACCTTC.

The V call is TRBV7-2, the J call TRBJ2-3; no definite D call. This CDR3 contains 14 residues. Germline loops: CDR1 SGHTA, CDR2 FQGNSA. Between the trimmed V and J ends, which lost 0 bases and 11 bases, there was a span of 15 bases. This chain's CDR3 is CASSLAPSPPGQYF. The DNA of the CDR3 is TGTGCCAGCAGCTTAGCGCCAAGCCCCCCTGGGCAGTATTTT. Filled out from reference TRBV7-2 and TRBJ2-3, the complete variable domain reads GAGVSQSPSNKVTEKGKDVELRCDPISGHTALYWYRQSLGQGLEFLIYFQGNSAPDKSGLPSDRFSAERTGGSVSTLTIQRTQQEDSAVYLCASSLAPSPPGQYFGPGTRLTVL.

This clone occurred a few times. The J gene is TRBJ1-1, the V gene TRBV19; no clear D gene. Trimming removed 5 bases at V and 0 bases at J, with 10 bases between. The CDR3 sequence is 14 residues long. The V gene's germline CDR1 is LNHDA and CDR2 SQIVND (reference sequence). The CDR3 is CASSLATLNTEAFF. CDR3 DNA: TGTGCCAGTAGTCTGGCCACACTGAACACTGAAGCTTTCTTT. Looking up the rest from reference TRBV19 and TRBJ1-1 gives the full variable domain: DGGITQSPKYLFRKEGQNVTLSCEQNLNHDAMYWYRQDPGQGLRLIYYSQIVNDFQKGDIAEGYSVSREKKESFPLTVTSAQKNPTAFYLCASSLATLNTEAFFGQGTRLTVV.

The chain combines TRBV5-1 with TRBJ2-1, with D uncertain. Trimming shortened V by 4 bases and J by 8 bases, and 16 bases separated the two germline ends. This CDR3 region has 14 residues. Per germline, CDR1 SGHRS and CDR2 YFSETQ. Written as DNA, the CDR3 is TGCGCCAGCAGCGTAAACATGGCGCGTGATGAGCAGTTCTTC. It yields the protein CASSVNMARDEQFF.

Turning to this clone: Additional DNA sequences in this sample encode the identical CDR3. Written as DNA, the CDR3 is TGCGCCAGCAGCTCAGGGGGCGGAGAGACCCAGTACTTC. Its translation is CASSSGGGETQYF. The chain carries TRBV5-1 and TRBJ2-5, with 8 bases fitting TRBD1. The trim removed 3 bases at V and 4 bases at J, leaving 2 bases unmatched. This CDR3 is 13 amino acids long. Germline lookup yields CDR1 SGHRS and CDR2 YFSETQ.

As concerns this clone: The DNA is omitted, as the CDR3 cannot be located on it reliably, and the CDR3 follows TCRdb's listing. The CDR3 spells CASSLEREWDTQYF. The chain links TRBV6-5 to TRBJ2-3; the table calls TRBD2, which could not be checked here. The CDR3 numbers 14 amino acids, ends counted. Per the germline V gene, CDR1 is MNHEY and CDR2 is SVGAGI.

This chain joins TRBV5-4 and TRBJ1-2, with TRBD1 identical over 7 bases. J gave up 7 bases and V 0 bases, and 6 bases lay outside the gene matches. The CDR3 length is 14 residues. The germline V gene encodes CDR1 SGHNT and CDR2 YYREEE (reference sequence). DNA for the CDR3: TGTGCCAGCAGCTTGGCCAGGGGGAGCGGTGGCTACACCTTC. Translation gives CASSLARGSGGYTF.

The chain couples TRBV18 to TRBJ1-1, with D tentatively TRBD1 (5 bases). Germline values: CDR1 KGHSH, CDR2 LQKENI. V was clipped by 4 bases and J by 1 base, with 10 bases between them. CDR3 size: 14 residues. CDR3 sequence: CASSLGRENTEAFF. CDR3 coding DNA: TGTGCCAGCTCACTGGGACGAGAGAACACTGAAGCTTTCTTT.

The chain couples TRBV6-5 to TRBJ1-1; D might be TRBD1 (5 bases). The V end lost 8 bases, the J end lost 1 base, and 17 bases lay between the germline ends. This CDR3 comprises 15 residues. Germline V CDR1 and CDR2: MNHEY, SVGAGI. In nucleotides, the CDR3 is TGTGCCAGCGTGTTCTCCGGGACGTCGAACACTGAAGCTTTCTTT. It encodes CASVFSGTSNTEAFF.

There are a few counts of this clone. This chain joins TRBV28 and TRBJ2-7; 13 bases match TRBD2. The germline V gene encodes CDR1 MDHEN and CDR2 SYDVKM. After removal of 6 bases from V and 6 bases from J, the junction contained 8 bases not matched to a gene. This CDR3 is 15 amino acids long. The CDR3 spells CASRWTSGSVSEQYF. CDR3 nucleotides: TGTGCCAGCAGGTGGACTAGCGGGAGTGTTTCCGAGCAGTACTTC.

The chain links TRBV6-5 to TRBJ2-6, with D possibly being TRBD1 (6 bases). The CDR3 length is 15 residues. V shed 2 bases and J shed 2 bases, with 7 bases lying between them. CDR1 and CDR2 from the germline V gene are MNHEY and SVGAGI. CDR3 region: CASSYAGAGANVLTF. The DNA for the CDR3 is TGTGCCAGCAGTTACGCAGGGGCTGGGGCCAACGTCCTGACTTTC.

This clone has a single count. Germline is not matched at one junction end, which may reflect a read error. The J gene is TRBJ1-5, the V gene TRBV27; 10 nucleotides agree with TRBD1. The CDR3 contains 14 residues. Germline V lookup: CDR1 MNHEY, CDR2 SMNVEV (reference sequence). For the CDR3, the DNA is TGTGCCAGCAGGAAGACAGGGGGCAACCAGCCCCAGCATTTT. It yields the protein CASRKTGGNQPQHF.

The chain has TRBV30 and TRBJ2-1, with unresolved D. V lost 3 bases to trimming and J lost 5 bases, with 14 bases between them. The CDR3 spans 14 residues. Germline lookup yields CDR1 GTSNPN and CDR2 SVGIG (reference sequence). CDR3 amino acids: CAWSRTQVDNEQFF. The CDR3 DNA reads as TGTGCCTGGAGCCGGACGCAAGTGGACAATGAGCAGTTCTTC. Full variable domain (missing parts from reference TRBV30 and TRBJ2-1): SQTIHQWPATLVQPVGSPLSLECTVEGTSNPNLYWYRQAAGRGLQLLFYSVGIGQISSEVPQNLSASRPQDRQFILSSKKLLLSDSGFYLCAWSRTQVDNEQFFGPGTRLTVL.

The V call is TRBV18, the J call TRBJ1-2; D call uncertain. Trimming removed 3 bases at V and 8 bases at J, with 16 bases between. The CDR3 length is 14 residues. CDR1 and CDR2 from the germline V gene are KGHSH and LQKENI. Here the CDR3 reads CASSPATGNGGYTF. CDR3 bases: TGTGCCAGCTCACCCGCGACTGGGAACGGGGGCTACACCTTC.

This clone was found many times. The CDR3 sequence: CASSEWHSQYEQYF. The CDR3 coding sequence is TGTGCCAGCAGTGAATGGCACAGCCAGTACGAGCAGTACTTC. The chain carries TRBV2 and TRBJ2-7; no firm D call. The ends were cut back, 2 bases at V and 4 bases at J, with 12 bases in the middle. Germline V gene sequence: CDR1 SNHLY, CDR2 FYNNEI. This CDR3 contains 14 residues.

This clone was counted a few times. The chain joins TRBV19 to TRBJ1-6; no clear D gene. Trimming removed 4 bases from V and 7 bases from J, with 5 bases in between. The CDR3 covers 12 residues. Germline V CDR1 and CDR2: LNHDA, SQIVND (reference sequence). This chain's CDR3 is CASSSLNSPLHF. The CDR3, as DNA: TGTGCCAGTAGTAGCCTGAATTCACCCCTCCACTTT. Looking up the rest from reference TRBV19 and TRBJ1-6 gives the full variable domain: DGGITQSPKYLFRKEGQNVTLSCEQNLNHDAMYWYRQDPGQGLRLIYYSQIVNDFQKGDIAEGYSVSREKKESFPLTVTSAQKNPTAFYLCASSSLNSPLHFGNGTRLTVT.

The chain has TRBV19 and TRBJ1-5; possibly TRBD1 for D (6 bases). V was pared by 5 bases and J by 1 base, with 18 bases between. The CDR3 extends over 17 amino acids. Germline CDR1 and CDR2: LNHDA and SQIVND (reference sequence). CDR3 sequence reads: CASSSPPGHKSNQPQHF. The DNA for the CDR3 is TGTGCCAGTAGTTCACCTCCGGGACATAAAAGCAATCAGCCCCAGCATTTT.

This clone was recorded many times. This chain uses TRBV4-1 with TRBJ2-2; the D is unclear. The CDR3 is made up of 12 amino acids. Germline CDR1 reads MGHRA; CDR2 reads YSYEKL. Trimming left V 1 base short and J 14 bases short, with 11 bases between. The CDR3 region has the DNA TGCGCCAGCAGCCAAGGGGTAACCGGACTGTTTTTT. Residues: CASSQGVTGLFF.

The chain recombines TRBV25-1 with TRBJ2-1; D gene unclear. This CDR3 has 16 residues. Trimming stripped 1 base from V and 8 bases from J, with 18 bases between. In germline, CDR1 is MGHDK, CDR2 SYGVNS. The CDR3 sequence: CASSESRSPLWDEQFF. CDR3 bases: TGTGCCAGCAGTGAATCAAGGTCACCCCTATGGGATGAGCAGTTCTTC.

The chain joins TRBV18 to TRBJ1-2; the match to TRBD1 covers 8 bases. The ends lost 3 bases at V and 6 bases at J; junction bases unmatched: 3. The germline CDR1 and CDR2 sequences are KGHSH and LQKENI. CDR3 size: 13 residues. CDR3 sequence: CASSPDRENGYTF. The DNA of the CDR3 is TGTGCCAGCTCACCGGACAGGGAAAATGGCTACACCTTC. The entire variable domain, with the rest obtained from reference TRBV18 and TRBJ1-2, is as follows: NAGVMQNPRHLVRRRGQEARLRCSPMKGHSHVYWYRQLPEEGLKFMVYLQKENIIDESGMPKERFSAEFPKEGPSILRIQQVVRGDSAAYFCASSPDRENGYTFGSGTRLTVV.

The CDR3 DNA follows: TGTGCCAGCAGCTCAAGGACAGGGACGGGTGAAAAACTGTTTTTT. Translating it yields CASSSRTGTGEKLFF. V gene TRBV5-8 combines with J gene TRBJ1-4, with TRBD1 matching over 8 bases. The germline V gene encodes CDR1 SGHTS and CDR2 YDEGEE. The CDR3 has 15 amino acids. Losses at the gene ends were 3 bases for V and 7 bases for J; bases not matched to a gene: 8.

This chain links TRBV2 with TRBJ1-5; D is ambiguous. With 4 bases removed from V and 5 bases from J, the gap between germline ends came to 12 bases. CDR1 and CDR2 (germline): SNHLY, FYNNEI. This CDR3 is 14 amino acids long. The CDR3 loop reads CASSGEAGDQPQHF. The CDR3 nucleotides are TGTGCCAGCAGTGGGGAGGCCGGGGATCAGCCCCAGCATTTT.

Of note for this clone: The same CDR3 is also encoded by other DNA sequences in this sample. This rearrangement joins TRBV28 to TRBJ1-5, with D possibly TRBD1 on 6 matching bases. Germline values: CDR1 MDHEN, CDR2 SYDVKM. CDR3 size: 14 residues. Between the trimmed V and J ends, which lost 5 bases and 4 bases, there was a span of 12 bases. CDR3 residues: CASSRTGSNQPQHF. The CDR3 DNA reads TGTGCCAGCAGTCGCACAGGGAGTAATCAGCCCCAGCATTTT.

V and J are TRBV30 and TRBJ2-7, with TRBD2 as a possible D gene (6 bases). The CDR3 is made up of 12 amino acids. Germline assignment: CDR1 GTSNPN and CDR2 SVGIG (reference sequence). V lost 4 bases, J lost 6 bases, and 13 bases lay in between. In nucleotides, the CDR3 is TGTGCCTGGACCCTAGGAGGGGTCGAGCAGTACTTC. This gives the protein CAWTLGGVEQYF.

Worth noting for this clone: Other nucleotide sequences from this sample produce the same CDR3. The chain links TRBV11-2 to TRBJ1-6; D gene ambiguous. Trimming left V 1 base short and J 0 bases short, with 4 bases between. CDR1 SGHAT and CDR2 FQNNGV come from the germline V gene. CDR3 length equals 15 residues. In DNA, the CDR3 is TGTGCCAGCAGCTTAGTTGGCTCCTATAATTCACCCCTCCACTTT. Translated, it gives CASSLVGSYNSPLHF.

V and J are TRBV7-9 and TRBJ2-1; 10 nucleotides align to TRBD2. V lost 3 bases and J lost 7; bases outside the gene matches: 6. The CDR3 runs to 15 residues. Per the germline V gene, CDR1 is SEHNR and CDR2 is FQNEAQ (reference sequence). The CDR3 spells CASSFTSGAANEQFF. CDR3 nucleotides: TGTGCCAGCAGCTTCACTAGCGGGGCTGCTAATGAGCAGTTCTTC. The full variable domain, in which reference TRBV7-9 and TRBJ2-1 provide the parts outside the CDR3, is DTGVSQNPRHKITKRGQNVTFRCDPISEHNRLYWYRQTLGQGPEFLTYFQNEAQLEKSRLLSDRFSAERPKGSFSTLEIQRTEQGDSAMYLCASSFTSGAANEQFFGPGTRLTVL.